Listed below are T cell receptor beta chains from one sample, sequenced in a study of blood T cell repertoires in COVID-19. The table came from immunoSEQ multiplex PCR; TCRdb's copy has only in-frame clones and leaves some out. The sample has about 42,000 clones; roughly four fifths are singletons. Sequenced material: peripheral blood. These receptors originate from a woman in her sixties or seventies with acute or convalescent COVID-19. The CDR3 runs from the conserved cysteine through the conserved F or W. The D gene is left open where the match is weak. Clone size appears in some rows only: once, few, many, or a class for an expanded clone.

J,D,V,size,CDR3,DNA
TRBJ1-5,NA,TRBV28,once,CASSKNMGNQPQHF,TGTGCCAGCAGTAAAAACATGGGCAATCAGCCCCAGCATTTT
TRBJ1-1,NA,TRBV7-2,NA,CASSLVGRNTEAFF,TGTGCCAGCAGCTTAGTGGGGAGGAACACTGAAGCTTTCTTT
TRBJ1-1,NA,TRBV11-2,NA,CASSPEPAVGAFF,TGTGCCAGCAGCCCAGAACCCGCAGTCGGGGCTTTCTTT
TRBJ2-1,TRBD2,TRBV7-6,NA,CASSLVSSGGYNEQFF,TGTGCCAGCAGCTTAGTTAGCAGCGGGGGATACAATGAGCAGTTCTTC
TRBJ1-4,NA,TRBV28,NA,CASTRGGANEKLFF,TGTGCCAGCACCCGGGGGGGTGCTAATGAAAAACTGTTTTTT
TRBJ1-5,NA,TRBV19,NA,CASSLGQQGNQPQHF,TGTGCCAGTAGTTTAGGACAGCAGGGAAATCAGCCCCAGCATTTT
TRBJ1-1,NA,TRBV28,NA,CASSAPGAFF,TGTGCCAGCAGTGCGCCTGGAGCTTTCTTT
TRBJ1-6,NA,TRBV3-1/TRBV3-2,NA,CASSQDGTFEPETPYNSPLHF,TGTGCCAGCAGCCAAGATGGTACCTTTGAGCCCGAAACTCCCTATAATTCACCCCTCCACTTT
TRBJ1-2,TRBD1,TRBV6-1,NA,CASSERGRLYGYTF,TGTGCCAGCAGTGAAAGGGGGCGATTATATGGCTACACCTTC
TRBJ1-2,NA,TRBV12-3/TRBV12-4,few,CASSRQRNYGYTF,TGTGCCAGCAGCCGACAGAGAAACTATGGCTACACCTTC
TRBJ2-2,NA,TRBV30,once,CAWKPGGPNTGELFF,TGTGCCTGGAAACCGGGGGGCCCTAACACCGGGGAGCTGTTTTTT
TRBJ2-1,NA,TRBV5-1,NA,CASSLALFQGGEQFF,TGCGCCAGCAGCTTGGCCCTTTTCCAGGGTGGTGAGCAGTTCTTC
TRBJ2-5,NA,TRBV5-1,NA,CASSLAGSRSEAQYF,TGCGCCAGCAGCTTGGCCGGCAGTCGTTCAGAGGCCCAGTACTTC
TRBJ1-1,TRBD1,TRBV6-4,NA,CASRLTGDTEAFF,TGTGCCAGCAGGCTCACAGGGGACACTGAAGCTTTCTTT
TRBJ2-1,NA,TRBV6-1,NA,CASSEFGTSIGNEQFF,TGTGCCAGCAGTGAATTCGGTACTAGCATTGGCAATGAGCAGTTCTTC
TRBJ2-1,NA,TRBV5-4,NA,CASSRGGAPYYNEQFF,TGTGCCAGCAGCCGGGGCGGGGCGCCCTATTACAATGAGCAGTTCTTC
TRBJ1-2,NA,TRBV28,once,CASGSGGLESYTF,TGTGCCAGCGGGTCGGGAGGGCTCGAGAGCTACACCTTC
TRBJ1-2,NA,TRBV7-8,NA,CASSLGLRGADGYTF,TGTGCCAGCAGCTTAGGCCTTAGGGGCGCGGATGGCTACACCTTC
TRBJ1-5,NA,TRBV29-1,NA,CSASVAGSNQPQHF,TGCAGCGCCTCCGTGGCGGGTAGCAATCAGCCCCAGCATTTT
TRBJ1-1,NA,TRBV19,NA,CASSTPQRLLTEAFF,TGTGCCAGTAGTACTCCACAGCGGCTCTTGACTGAAGCTTTCTTT
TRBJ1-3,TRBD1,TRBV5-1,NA,CASSLFGTAGNTIYF,TGCGCCAGCAGCTTGTTTGGGACAGCTGGAAACACCATATATTTT
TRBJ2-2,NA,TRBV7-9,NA,CASSFGGGELFF,TGTGCCAGCAGCTTCGGGGGCGGGGAGCTGTTTTTT
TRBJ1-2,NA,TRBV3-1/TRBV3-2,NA,CASSQGGADGYTF,TGTGCCAGCAGCCAAGGGGGCGCGGATGGCTACACCTTC
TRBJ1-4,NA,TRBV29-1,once,CSVESPGHLFATNEKLFF,TGCAGCGTTGAGTCTCCGGGACATCTATTTGCAACTAATGAAAAACTGTTTTTT
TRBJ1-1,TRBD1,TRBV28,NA,CASSSPITGVNTEAFF,TGTGCCAGCAGTTCACCAATCACAGGGGTAAACACTGAAGCTTTCTTT
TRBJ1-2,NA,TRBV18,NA,CASSLTNYYANYGYTF,TGTGCCAGCTCATTGACGAATTACTATGCTAACTATGGCTACACCTTC
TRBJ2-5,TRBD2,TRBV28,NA,CASRNGGLAGEVGGTQYF,TGTGCCAGCAGAAACGGTGGGCTAGCGGGAGAAGTCGGCGGGACCCAGTACTTC
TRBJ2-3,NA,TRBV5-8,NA,CASSLGLQPSTDTQYF,TGTGCCAGCAGTCTCGGACTTCAACCTAGCACAGATACGCAGTATTTT